The 2 T cell receptor beta chains presented below share a single source sample, sequenced in a study of graft-versus-host responses after intestinal transplantation. TCRdb keeps only in-frame clones here, not all; method: immunoSEQ multiplex PCR. This sample has about 19,000 clones, with roughly 37% found just once. The source was alloreactive CD4+ T cells from a mixed lymphocyte reaction culture, collected before intestinal transplant. Subset defined: CFSE-low proliferating T cells sorted from roughly six-day pre-transplant mixed lymphocyte reaction (GvH or HvG direction). The receptor set was obtained from a human patient who received an intestinal transplant.

This chain connects TRBV2 to TRBJ1-2; D unclear. Germline V gene data show CDR1 as SNHLY and CDR2 as FYNNEI. The CDR3 is 15 residues long. V lost 2 bases and J 8 bases, leaving 18 bases between the germline ends. The CDR3 loop reads CASSEMGQEGRGYTF. The CDR3 DNA follows: TGTGCCAGCAGTGAAATGGGCCAGGAAGGTAGAGGCTACACCTTC. The whole variable domain, remainder taken from reference TRBV2 and TRBJ1-2, is EPEVTQTPSHQVTQMGQEVILRCVPISNHLYFYWYRQILGQKVEFLVSFYNNEISEKSEIFDDQFSVERPDGSNFTLKIRSTKLEDSAMYFCASSEMGQEGRGYTFGSGTRLTVV.

The CDR3: CASSTTGVLYNSPLHF. For the CDR3, the DNA is TGTGCCAGTAGTACTACAGGGGTGCTTTATAATTCACCCCTCCACTTT. The genes are TRBV19 and TRBJ1-6, with 7 bases that match TRBD1. Looked up from germline, CDR1 is LNHDA and CDR2 is SQIVND (reference sequence). The CDR3 consists of 16 residues. The V segment lost 4 bases and the J segment 4 bases; nucleotides outside the gene matches: 7.